The 23 T cell receptor beta chains given below trace back to one sample, sequenced in a study of T-cell reconstitution after alpha-beta-depleted transplantation in children. Molecular barcoding with unique molecular identifiers was used for the TCRbeta library. TCRdb analysed the PCR reads with MiXCR anew, one entry per CDR3 protein. The sample holds around 71,000 distinct CDR3 sequences, 7.3% seen once. The sequenced sample was PBMCs from the stem cell graft donor, obtained from the stem cell graft. These receptors were taken from a human donor who donated a stem cell graft to a child with acute lymphoblastic leukemia.

This clonotype was picked up many times. The chain is built from TRBV29-1 and TRBJ2-1; 11 positions match TRBD2. The CDR3 is 13 residues long. Per the germline V gene, CDR1 is SQVTM and CDR2 is ANQGSEA. Trimming at V came to 6 bases and at J to 8 bases, leaving 6 bases not matched to a gene. This CDR3 reads CSVTSGRAHEQFF. The CDR3 nucleotides read TGCAGCGTAACTAGCGGGAGAGCCCATGAGCAGTTCTTC.

This clonotype was recorded many times. The rearrangement joins TRBV28 to TRBJ2-7; D assignment may be TRBD1 or TRBD2 (5 bases each). The V and J ends lost 2 bases and 6 bases respectively, with 5 bases between them. In germline, CDR1 is MDHEN, CDR2 SYDVKM. The CDR3 spans 11 residues. CDR3 amino acids: CASSLGGEQYF. CDR3 nucleotide sequence: TGTGCCAGCAGTTTAGGGGGCGAGCAGTACTTC. Using reference TRBV28 and TRBJ2-7 for the parts outside the CDR3, the full variable domain is DVKVTQSSRYLVKRTGEKVFLECVQDMDHENMFWYRQDPGLGLRLIYFSYDVKMKEKGDIPEGYSVSREKKERFSLILESASTNQTSMYLCASSLGGEQYFGPGTRLTVT.

In this sample, this clonotype turned up a few times. The chain uses TRBV12-3 or TRBV12-4 and TRBJ1-5, with no clear D. Trimming took 6 bases from V and 0 from J, leaving 15 bases between them. The CDR3 extends over 16 amino acids. The CDR3 nucleotides read TGTGCCAGCAGCCCCGGCACCCCCGATAGCAATCAGCCCCAGCATTTT. Translated, it gives CASSPGTPDSNQPQHF.

This clonotype was picked up a small number of times. One end of the junction varies from germline; a read error may be responsible. The rearrangement links TRBV11-2 to TRBJ2-2; D possibly matches TRBD1 or TRBD2 (5 bases each). This CDR3 has 13 residues. From germline, CDR1 is SGHAT and CDR2 FQNNGV. The CDR3: CASRRDATGELFF. CDR3 sequence (DNA): TGTGCCAGCCGACGGGACGCCACCGGTGAGCTTTTTTTT. Full variable domain (remainder filled in from reference TRBV11-2 and TRBJ2-2): EAGVAQSPRYKIIEKRQSVAFWCNPISGHATLYWYQQILGQGPKLLIQFQNNGVVDDSQLPKDRFSAERLKGVDSTLKIQPAKLEDSAVYLCASRRDATGELFFGEGSRLTVL.

This clonotype was seen ten or more times. The V and J genes are TRBV7-9 and TRBJ1-1, with 7 bases matching TRBD1. This CDR3 is built from 12 residues. The J segment lost 6 bases and the V segment lost 4 bases, leaving 2 bases of the junction unmatched. Germline V CDR1 and CDR2: SEHNR, FQNEAQ (reference sequence). Here the CDR3 DNA reads TGTGCCAGCAGCTCCAGGGGGGCTGAAGCTTTCTTT. This encodes CASSSRGAEAFF.

This clonotype was detected ten times or more. The CDR3 sequence is CASSQIAGAGSYEQYF. The CDR3 nucleotides are TGTGCCAGCAGCCAAATAGCGGGGGCCGGGTCCTACGAGCAGTACTTC. The chain combines TRBV7-2 with TRBJ2-7, with 9 bases matching TRBD2. Germline values: CDR1 SGHTA, CDR2 FQGNSA. The CDR3 is 16 residues long. Trimming cost V 5 bases and J 1 base; bases outside gene matches: 9.

In its sample, this clonotype was seen many times. This chain joins TRBV12-3 or TRBV12-4 and TRBJ1-5; D unclear. Trimming removed 6 bases at V and 4 bases at J, with 16 bases between. The CDR3 is made up of 15 amino acids. The CDR3 sequence is CASRGREGRNQPQHF. The CDR3 DNA reads TGTGCCAGCAGGGGCCGAGAAGGGAGAAATCAGCCCCAGCATTTT.

This clonotype showed up many times. The V and J genes are TRBV5-4 and TRBJ1-5; TRBD1 matches at 9 bases. V was pared by 4 bases and J by 6 bases, with 8 bases of the junction left unmatched. Per the germline V gene, CDR1 is SGHNT and CDR2 is YYREEE (reference sequence). There are 15 residues in the CDR3. For the CDR3, the DNA is TGTGCCAGCAGCATACAGGGGGCCAAGGGTCAGCCCCAGCATTTT. Translating it yields CASSIQGAKGQPQHF.

This chain connects TRBV5-1 to TRBJ2-2; unclear D gene. The CDR3 contains 14 residues. Trimming left V 4 bases short and J 1 base short, with 8 bases between. Germline-derived CDR1 and CDR2 are SGHRS and YFSETQ. The CDR3 spells CASSKDGNTGELFF. The CDR3 DNA reads TGCGCCAGCAGCAAGGACGGGAACACCGGGGAGCTGTTTTTT. Combining the CDR3 with reference TRBV5-1 and TRBJ2-2 gives the whole variable domain KAGVTQTPRYLIKTRGQQVTLSCSPISGHRSVSWYQQTPGQGLQFLFEYFSETQRNKGNFPGRFSGRQFSNSRSEMNVSTLELGDSALYLCASSKDGNTGELFFGEGSRLTVL.

This clonotype was seen many times. The V and J genes are TRBV27 and TRBJ2-7, with D possibly TRBD1 on 5 matching bases. The germline V gene has CDR1 MNHEY and CDR2 SMNVEV (reference sequence). V gave up 7 bases and J gave up 9 bases, with 16 bases separating them. CDR3 length: 12 amino acids. CDR3 protein: CASNSPLGVQYF. CDR3 nucleotide sequence: TGTGCCAGCAATTCTCCCTTAGGGGTGCAGTACTTC.

In its sample, this clonotype was seen a few times. The rearrangement uses TRBV5-1 and TRBJ2-6; D is unresolved. Per the germline V gene, CDR1 is SGHRS and CDR2 is YFSETQ. This CDR3 comprises 15 residues. The germline V and J ends were trimmed by 0 bases and 4 bases, with 8 bases remaining between them. CDR3 DNA: TGCGCCAGCAGCTTGGCCGTAGAAGGGGCCAACGTCCTGACTTTC. Translating gives CASSLAVEGANVLTF.

This clonotype was counted ten times or more. This chain joins TRBV29-1 and TRBJ2-7, with 7 bases aligning to TRBD1. Germline CDR1 reads SQVTM; CDR2 reads ANQGSEA. J lost 0 bases, V lost 7 bases, and 6 bases had no gene match. This CDR3 spans 13 amino acids. The CDR3 DNA reads TGCAGCGCTTCCGGGACAGACTCCTACGAGCAGTACTTC. Its protein is CSASGTDSYEQYF.

The chain couples TRBV6-5 to TRBJ1-3, with D tentatively TRBD1 (5 bases). The CDR3 totals 14 residues. V lost 3 bases to trimming and J lost 4 bases, with 10 bases between them. Germline CDR1 reads MNHEY; CDR2 reads SVGAGI. The CDR3 region has the DNA TGTGCCAGCAGTTATGGGGGACCGGGAAACACCATATATTTT. This sequence encodes CASSYGGPGNTIYF.

This clonotype was seen many times. The chain recombines TRBV3-1 with TRBJ1-1; D ambiguous. The germline CDR1 and CDR2 sequences are LGHDT and YNNKEL (reference sequence). This CDR3 contains 15 residues. V lost 2 bases, J lost 0 bases, and 10 bases lay in between. Here the CDR3 reads CASSQSLGLNTEAFF. CDR3 coding DNA: TGTGCCAGCAGCCAAAGTCTCGGTTTGAACACTGAAGCTTTCTTT.

This clonotype was seen at least ten times. The chain carries TRBV5-1 and TRBJ1-2, with D possibly TRBD1 on 6 matching bases. V gave up 0 bases and J gave up 5 bases, with 11 bases separating them. Germline loops: CDR1 SGHRS, CDR2 YFSETQ. The CDR3 is 14 residues long. The CDR3 is CASSLDRASYGYTF. The CDR3 region has the DNA TGCGCCAGCAGCTTGGACAGGGCCTCTTATGGCTACACCTTC.

This clonotype has a count of ten or more. The chain couples TRBV4-3 to TRBJ1-2; D gene ambiguous. The CDR3 is made up of 15 amino acids. Trimming left V 0 bases short and J 3 bases short, with 11 bases between. Germline V gene data show CDR1 as LGHNA and CDR2 as YSLEER. The CDR3 nucleotides are TGCGCCAGCAGCCAAGATCGGTTAGCTCACTATGGCTACACCTTC. As protein: CASSQDRLAHYGYTF.

This clonotype was counted between two and nine times. CDR3 region: CASIFRVNTEAFF. The CDR3 region has the DNA TGTGCCAGCATTTTCCGGGTTAACACTGAAGCTTTCTTT. The chain recombines TRBV12-3 or TRBV12-4 with TRBJ1-1; D unresolved. This CDR3 region has 13 residues. V was clipped by 7 bases and J by 2 bases, with 11 bases between them.

There are many counts of this clonotype. The chain recombines TRBV5-5 with TRBJ2-7, with 10 bases lining up with TRBD1. Unmatched junction bases numbered 5, after V lost 4 bases and J lost 1 base. Germline V lookup: CDR1 SGHKS, CDR2 YYEKEE (reference sequence). The length of the CDR3 is 15 residues. CDR3 bases: TGTGCCAGCAGCCGAACGGGACAGGGGTCCTACGAGCAGTACTTC. It codes for CASSRTGQGSYEQYF.

This clonotype was detected many times. This chain's CDR3 is CASSEPGLPFPQHF. CDR3 nucleotide sequence: TGTGCCAGCAGTGAACCGGGACTCCCGTTTCCCCAGCATTTT. The chain uses TRBV25-1 and TRBJ1-5; a weak D match, TRBD1 (5 bases). Trimming took 2 bases from V and 10 from J, leaving 15 bases between them. This CDR3 has 14 amino acids. Germline CDR1 and CDR2: MGHDK and SYGVNS.

The sample holds many counts of this clonotype. This chain joins TRBV6-6 and TRBJ2-7, with 7 bases identical to TRBD1. The CDR3 runs 12 residues. CDR1 is MNHNY, CDR2 SVGAGI, per germline (reference sequence). Losses at the gene ends were 5 bases for V and 2 bases for J; bases not matched to a gene: 0. CDR3 in DNA: TGTGCCAGCAGTCAGGGGGCCTACGAGCAGTACTTC. This codes for CASSQGAYEQYF.

This chain connects TRBV7-9 to TRBJ2-1, with 10 positions matching TRBD2. Germline values: CDR1 SEHNR, CDR2 FQNEAQ (reference sequence). Germline trimming cut 5 bases from V and 12 bases from J; bases unmatched to any gene: 16. CDR3 size: 16 residues. The CDR3 here is CASSPRAPGLALGQFF. The CDR3 nucleotides read TGTGCCAGCAGCCCTAGGGCTCCGGGACTAGCGTTGGGGCAGTTCTTC.

This clonotype was seen many times. The chain links TRBV7-3 to TRBJ2-1; TRBD2 agrees at 12 bases. This CDR3 region has 14 residues. Germline CDR1 reads SGHTA; CDR2 reads FQGTGA. Trimming cost V 5 bases and J 10 bases; bases outside gene matches: 6. The CDR3 loop is CASSLGGLAGEQFF. CDR3 bases: TGTGCCAGCAGCCTCGGGGGACTAGCGGGCGAGCAGTTCTTC.

This clonotype was seen more than once but under ten times. This sequence joins TRBV6-4 and TRBJ2-1; D might be TRBD2 (6 bases). This CDR3 spans 14 amino acids. Germline loops: CDR1 MRHNA, CDR2 SNTAGT. Deletions cut 3 bases from V and 4 bases from J, with 10 bases between. The CDR3 nucleotides read TGTGCCAGCAGTGAGGGGACTGATTACAATGAGCAGTTCTTC. Protein: CASSEGTDYNEQFF.